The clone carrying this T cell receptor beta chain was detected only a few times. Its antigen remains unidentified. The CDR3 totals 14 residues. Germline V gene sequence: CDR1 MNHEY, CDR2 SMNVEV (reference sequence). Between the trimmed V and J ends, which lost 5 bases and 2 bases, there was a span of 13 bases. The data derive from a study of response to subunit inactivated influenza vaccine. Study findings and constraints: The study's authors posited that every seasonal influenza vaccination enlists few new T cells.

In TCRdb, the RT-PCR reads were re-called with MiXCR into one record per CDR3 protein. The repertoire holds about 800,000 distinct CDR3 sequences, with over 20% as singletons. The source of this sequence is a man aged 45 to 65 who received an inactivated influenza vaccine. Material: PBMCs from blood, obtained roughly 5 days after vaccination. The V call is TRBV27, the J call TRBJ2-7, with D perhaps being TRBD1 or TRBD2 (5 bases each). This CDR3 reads CASSRDGPTYEQYF. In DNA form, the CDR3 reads TGTGCCAGCAGTAGGGACGGACCAACCTACGAGCAGTACTTC.